This TCR delta chain was recovered during a study of delta chain sequences of gamma delta T cells (TCRdb year 2017). The library was prepared using 5' RACE. Sequencing was performed on an Illumina MiSeq. Via CATT, TCRdb reprocessed the public reads, and rows with identical DNA were then joined. The sample table contains roughly 2,400 delta-chain clones; only one count was recorded for under 30% of them. 15% to 20% of the sample is held by the ten biggest clonotypes. On this clone itself: Its antigen specificity is not known. No much larger clonotype is one base removed from it; base qualities were not supplied.

The sequencing sample was made of either unsorted cells or a sorted T cell fraction (not recorded which). This TCR came from a human donor in good health.

The sequence in DNA is TGTGCCTGTGACGCTCTACTGGGGGATACGATCTCGAAAGATAAACTCATCTTT. It is translated as CACDALLGDTISKDKLIF. The chain is encoded by TRDV2 joined to TRDJ1; 13 nucleotides in the junction match TRDD3. CDR1 and CDR2 are read off the germline V gene as GEAIGNYY and EKD. V loses 3 bases at its end and J loses 5 bases; junction bases beyond the gene matches: 14. From cysteine to phenylalanine, the CDR3 is 18 amino acids long. Only the CDR3 DNA stays, 54 bases, in frame from base 1.